This T cell receptor (beta chain) was sequenced for a study of T cells in Graves' hyperthyroidism and ophthalmopathy. Turning to the study itself: Blood from the periphery was taken at initial diagnosis, before any treatment.

Amplified TCR beta CDR3 regions derived from RNA transcripts. First-round RT-PCR targeting the TCR CDR3 was performed with the HTBI primer set. TCRdb called the multiplex PCR reads again in MiXCR, with one record for every CDR3 protein. The sample lists about 530,000 distinct CDR3 sequences; more than 15% were seen once. Losses at the gene ends were 6 bases for V and 6 bases for J; bases not matched to a gene: 5. The CDR3 runs 14 residues. Germline-derived CDR1 and CDR2 are MNHEY and SVGEGT. This clonotype was detected ten times or more. What it binds is unknown. Study-wide findings and caveats: Researchers found most expanded thyroid clonotypes above 0.001 in blood as well.

The TCR originated in a woman between 18 and 30 years old with Graves' ophthalmopathy. The V call is TRBV6-2 or TRBV6-3, the J call TRBJ2-1; the match to TRBD1 covers 10 bases. Input material: blood. CDR3 in DNA: TGTGCCAGCAGGGACAGGGGGGAGGTCAATGAGCAGTTCTTC. Translation: CASRDRGEVNEQFF.